This TCR beta chain was profiled in a study of blood T cell repertoires in COVID-19. Study in general: Researchers got acute and convalescent COVID-19 samples from the United States, Italy and Spain. T cells, B-cell-depleted T cells, or PBMCs supplied cDNA or gDNA.

This CDR3 region has 14 residues. Germline CDR1 reads SNHLY; CDR2 reads FYNNEI. V lost 2 bases, J lost 5 bases, and 2 bases stayed unmatched. Generated by immunoSEQ multiplex PCR, the TCRdb table keeps only in-frame clones and is missing some. The sample has around 300,000 clones; 86% are singletons. This TCR was sampled from a woman aged 25 to 39 with active or convalescent COVID-19. V usage is TRBV2 and J usage is TRBJ1-5; 8 nucleotides match TRBD1. Sequenced input: peripheral blood. The CDR3 nucleotides are TGTGCCAGCAGTGAACAACAGGGGGATCAGCCCCAGCATTTT. It encodes CASSEQQGDQPQHF.